A single sample gave rise to the 14 T cell receptor beta chains below, sequenced in a study of blood T cells in healthy people across ages. PCR was performed a second time for about 7 to 12 cycles using a sample-barcoded 5' primer and a J-beta primer mix. TCRdb independently ran MiXCR on the 5' RACE reads; one entry per CDR3 protein. The sample records 1.5 million to 2 million distinct CDR3 sequences, roughly 50% being singletons. Sequencing was done on a sample of blood. These receptors came from a woman in her forties in good health.

This sequence joins TRBV15 and TRBJ1-4; D perhaps matches TRBD1 (5 bases). Trimming shortened V by 4 bases and J by 7 bases, and 13 bases separated the two germline ends. The germline V gene has CDR1 LNHNV and CDR2 YYDKDF (reference sequence). CDR3 length equals 14 residues. For the CDR3, the DNA is TGTGCCACCAGCAAGAGATCCGGGGGTGAAAAACTGTTTTTT. Translating it yields CATSKRSGGEKLFF.

This clonotype occurred a few times. The chain is built from TRBV20-1 and TRBJ2-7; D remains ambiguous. The ends were cut back, 0 bases at V and 5 bases at J, with 5 bases in the middle. The length of the CDR3 is 11 residues. The germline V gene has CDR1 DFQATT and CDR2 SNEGSKA (reference sequence). CDR3 sequence reads: CSARDYNEQYF. Written as DNA, the CDR3 is TGCAGTGCTAGAGATTACAACGAGCAGTACTTC.

In its sample, this clonotype was seen a few times. The gene calls are TRBV29-1 and TRBJ2-1; 7 bases map to TRBD1. The CDR3 covers 14 residues. The germline V gene encodes CDR1 SQVTM and CDR2 ANQGSEA. V was pared by 4 bases and J by 3 bases, with 6 bases of the junction left unmatched. CDR3 region: CSVGRQGLYNEQFF. In DNA form, the CDR3 reads TGCAGCGTTGGGCGACAGGGTCTCTACAATGAGCAGTTCTTC.

The J gene is TRBJ1-6, the V gene TRBV6-6; unclear D gene. This CDR3 comprises 14 residues. Germline lookup yields CDR1 MNHNY and CDR2 SVGAGI (reference sequence). Trimming took 1 base from V and 6 from J, leaving 7 bases between them. CDR3 in DNA: TGTGCCAGCAGTTACTTGCGGGCTAATTCACCCCTCCACTTT. Translation: CASSYLRANSPLHF.

The gene calls are TRBV6-1 and TRBJ1-5; perhaps TRBD1 as D (5 bases). Germline V gene data show CDR1 as MNHNS and CDR2 as SASEGT. There are 12 residues in the CDR3. Deletions cut 6 bases from V and 6 bases from J, with 9 bases between. The CDR3 DNA follows: TGTGCCAGCAGAGGGGACGCTCAGCCCCAGCATTTT. Its translation is CASRGDAQPQHF.

This clonotype came up a few times. The chain is built from TRBV7-9 and TRBJ2-5; D is unclear. Germline CDR1 reads SEHNR; CDR2 reads FQNEAQ (reference sequence). V was clipped by 10 bases and J by 1 base, with 13 bases between them. The CDR3 loop spans 13 amino acids. CDR3 in DNA: TGTGCCACCAACCGATACTCCCAAGAGACCCAGTACTTC. Translated, it gives CATNRYSQETQYF. The full variable domain, rest sourced from reference TRBV7-9 and TRBJ2-5, is DTGVSQNPRHKITKRGQNVTFRCDPISEHNRLYWYRQTLGQGPEFLTYFQNEAQLEKSRLLSDRFSAERPKGSFSTLEIQRTEQGDSAMYLCATNRYSQETQYFGPGTRLLVL.

The chain combines TRBV15 with TRBJ1-2; 8 positions match TRBD1. The CDR3 runs 14 residues. V shed 1 base, J shed 4 bases, and the junction held 2 bases outside the gene matches. Per the germline V gene, CDR1 is LNHNV and CDR2 is YYDKDF (reference sequence). CDR3 in DNA: TGTGCCACCAGCAGAGTCGACAGGGGCTATGGCTACACCTTC. Translation gives CATSRVDRGYGYTF.

The table lists this clonotype with many counts. V usage is TRBV7-2 and J usage is TRBJ2-5; 8 bases map to TRBD1. The CDR3 is made up of 17 amino acids. Germline V CDR1 and CDR2: SGHTA, FQGNSA. V was pared by 5 bases and J by 2 bases, with 13 bases of the junction left unmatched. The CDR3 sequence is CASSLVPTGVPQETQYF. Written as DNA, the CDR3 is TGTGCCAGCAGCCTCGTACCGACAGGGGTCCCTCAAGAGACCCAGTACTTC.

The CDR3 DNA reads as TGTGCCACCAGTCATAGGGAATACCCCTACAATGAGCAGTACTTC. It is translated as CATSHREYPYNEQYF. The rearrangement links TRBV24-1 to TRBJ2-5, with unresolved D. The germline V gene has CDR1 KGHDR and CDR2 SFDVKD. The CDR3 runs 15 residues. Trimming took 6 bases from V and 11 from J, leaving 24 bases between them.

The rearrangement links TRBV11-2 to TRBJ2-1, with D tentatively TRBD1 or TRBD2 (5 bases each). The DNA end favors TRBJ2-7, so the J call may be wrong. CDR1 and CDR2 from the germline V gene are SGHAT and FQNNGV. The CDR3 loop spans 12 amino acids. CDR3 nucleotides: TGTGCCAGCAGCGGGGGAAGAGGAGAGCAGTACTTC. Its protein is CASSGGRGEQYF.

The sample holds a few counts of this clonotype. This chain uses TRBV6-2 or TRBV6-3 with TRBJ2-1; perhaps TRBD2 as D (6 bases). Per the germline V gene, CDR1 is MNHEY and CDR2 is SVGEGT. Trimming left V 3 bases short and J 8 bases short, with 17 bases between. The CDR3 extends over 15 amino acids. Here the CDR3 reads CASSYSGGIAHEQFF. In nucleotides, the CDR3 is TGTGCCAGCAGTTATAGCGGAGGGATCGCCCATGAGCAGTTCTTC.

J is TRBJ2-7 and V is TRBV6-5; TRBD1 or TRBD2 may be the D gene (5 bases each). Per the germline V gene, CDR1 is MNHEY and CDR2 is SVGAGI. This CDR3 comprises 17 residues. With 2 bases removed from V and 3 bases from J, the gap between germline ends came to 20 bases. CDR3 amino acids: CASSYTLPGAASYEQYF. The CDR3 DNA follows: TGTGCCAGCAGTTACACTTTACCCGGGGCAGCCAGCTACGAGCAGTACTTC.

This clonotype was seen a handful of times. The chain couples TRBV15 to TRBJ2-4, with 8 positions matching TRBD1. With 4 bases clipped from V and 0 bases from J, the junction kept 5 bases outside the gene matches. Germline V gene data show CDR1 as LNHNV and CDR2 as YYDKDF (reference sequence). This CDR3 spans 16 amino acids. CDR3 sequence: CATSTGQELAKNIQYF. CDR3 bases: TGTGCCACCAGCACGGGACAGGAGCTAGCCAAAAACATTCAGTACTTC. The full variable domain, in which reference TRBV15 and TRBJ2-4 provide the parts outside the CDR3, is DAMVIQNPRYQVTQFGKPVTLSCSQTLNHNVMYWYQQKSSQAPKLLFHYYDKDFNNEADTPDNFQSRRPNTSFCFLDIRSPGLGDTAMYLCATSTGQELAKNIQYFGAGTRLSVL.

The CDR3 here is CASSQFLGQASVNTEAFF. CDR3 nucleotide sequence: TGTGCCAGCAGCCAATTTTTGGGACAGGCAAGCGTGAACACTGAAGCTTTCTTT. The chain uses TRBV14 and TRBJ1-1, with TRBD1 matching over 8 bases. From germline, CDR1 is SGHDN and CDR2 FVKESK. The CDR3 consists of 18 residues. V lost 2 bases to trimming and J lost 0 bases; unmatched junction nucleotides: 11.